Listed below are T cell receptor beta chains from one sample, sequenced in a study of cytomegalovirus exposure and HLA in healthy donors. TCRdb's copy holds only in-frame clones and misses some; the assay was immunoSEQ multiplex PCR. The repertoire holds more than 65,000 clones, with almost 80% as singletons. The sample consisted of PBMCs. The receptors originated from a female donor in good health and CMV-seronegative. The CDR3 runs from the conserved cysteine through the conserved F or W. Each record gives: clone size, J gene, D gene, V gene, CDR3 protein, CDR3 DNA. A D gene is named only where the DNA matches it firmly. Clone size is stated in some rows and not others, as once, few, many or a class when expanded.

>.|TRBJ1-5|TRBD1|TRBV11-2
CASSSGQLYSNQPQHF
TGTGCCAGCAGCTCGGGACAGCTCTATAGCAATCAGCCCCAGCATTTT
>.|TRBJ2-3|.|TRBV4-1
CASSPQGPWEPDTQYF
TGCGCCAGCAGCCCCCAGGGGCCGTGGGAGCCAGATACGCAGTATTTT
>.|TRBJ1-4|.|TRBV28
CASGLTPGATNEKLFF
TGTGCCAGCGGACTCACCCCGGGTGCAACTAATGAAAAACTGTTTTTT
>.|TRBJ2-7|TRBD1|TRBV4-3
CASSRQGSGGEQYF
TGCGCCAGCAGCCGCCAGGGCTCAGGGGGCGAGCAGTACTTC
>.|TRBJ2-1|TRBD2|TRBV4-2
CASSPGLADPSYNEQFF
TGTGCCAGCAGCCCAGGACTAGCGGACCCTTCCTACAATGAGCAGTTCTTC
>.|TRBJ1-1|.|TRBV28
CASNIHGSGGTEAFF
TGTGCCAGCAACATACACGGGAGTGGTGGCACTGAAGCTTTCTTT
>.|TRBJ2-1|TRBD2|TRBV7-3
CASSLMAGVPYNEQFF
TGTGCCAGCAGCTTAATGGCGGGGGTCCCCTACAATGAGCAGTTCTTC
>.|TRBJ1-4|.|TRBV9
CASSPRPGSFGTNEKLFF
TGTGCCAGCAGCCCACGACCAGGGTCTTTTGGAACTAATGAAAAACTGTTTTTT
>.|TRBJ1-2|.|TRBV19
CASISQQGTDGYTF
TGTGCCAGTATTTCTCAACAGGGTACGGATGGCTACACCTTC
>.|TRBJ2-2|.|TRBV2
CASSDVRGPGELFF
TGTGCCAGCAGTGACGTCAGGGGACCCGGGGAGCTGTTTTTT
>.|TRBJ2-7|TRBD1|TRBV11-2
CASSYRGQGVPYEQYF
TGTGCCAGCAGCTATCGAGGACAGGGGGTTCCCTACGAGCAGTACTTC
>.|TRBJ2-7|.|TRBV4-2
CASSLGVEASHEQYF
TGTGCCAGCAGCCTCGGGGTGGAAGCATCCCACGAGCAGTACTTC
>.|TRBJ2-2|TRBD2|TRBV6-6
CASSGTSAGELFF
TGTGCCAGCAGCGGGACTAGCGCCGGGGAGCTGTTTTTT
>.|TRBJ1-1|TRBD1|TRBV19
CASSIGQGLDAEAFF
TGTGCCAGTAGTATCGGACAGGGCTTAGACGCTGAAGCTTTCTTT
>.|TRBJ2-1|.|TRBV6-5
CASSYSLGSSYNEQFF
TGTGCCAGCAGTTACTCTCTCGGGAGCTCCTACAATGAGCAGTTCTTC
>.|TRBJ2-1|.|TRBV5-6
CASSAANEQFF
TGTGCCAGCAGCGCGGCCAATGAGCAGTTCTTC
>once|TRBJ2-7|TRBD1|TRBV28
CASGTGPYEQYF
TGTGCCAGCGGGACAGGACCCTACGAGCAGTACTTC
>.|TRBJ2-7|.|TRBV21-1
CASSNGQLSSYEQYF
TGTGCCAGCAGCAACGGACAGCTATCCTCCTACGAGCAGTACTTC
>.|TRBJ2-7|TRBD1|TRBV7-9
CASSFDRGYEQYF
TGTGCCAGCAGCTTTGACAGGGGGTACGAGCAGTACTTC
>.|TRBJ2-1|TRBD2|TRBV28
CASSLLAGGEQFF
TGTGCCAGCAGTTTACTAGCGGGAGGCGAGCAGTTCTTC
>.|TRBJ1-2|TRBD1|TRBV5-6
CASSDGQGGGYTF
TGTGCCAGCAGCGACGGACAGGGTGGTGGCTACACCTTC
>.|TRBJ2-2|TRBD1|TRBV5-1
CASSFDRGTGELFF
TGCGCCAGCAGCTTCGACAGGGGCACCGGGGAGCTGTTTTTT
>.|TRBJ2-3|TRBD2|TRBV5-4
CASSPQRAGGPADTQYF
TGTGCCAGCAGTCCTCAGAGGGCGGGGGGGCCCGCAGATACGCAGTATTTT
>.|TRBJ1-1|.|TRBV7-8
CASSLSGVRTEAFF
TGTGCCAGCAGCCTTAGCGGGGTAAGGACTGAAGCTTTCTTT
>once|TRBJ1-4|TRBD1|TRBV7-7
CASSTGQGQLVGEKLFF
TGTGCTAGCAGCACGGGACAGGGGCAGCTTGTGGGTGAAAAACTGTTTTTT
>.|TRBJ1-5|.|TRBV10-1
CAGIKHGLSGNQPQHF
TGCGCCGGCATTAAACATGGGCTCAGTGGCAATCAGCCCCAGCATTTT
>.|TRBJ1-2|TRBD1|TRBV5-1
CASSLEQGAGYGYTF
TGCGCCAGCAGCTTGGAACAGGGGGCGGGGTATGGCTACACCTTC
>once|TRBJ2-1|TRBD1|TRBV5-4
CASSRDSNEQFF
TGTGCCAGCAGCAGGGACAGCAATGAGCAGTTCTTC
>.|TRBJ2-5|.|TRBV7-8
CASSSARVMETQYF
TGTGCCAGCAGCTCCGCTCGAGTAATGGAGACCCAGTACTTC
>.|TRBJ2-7|.|TRBV6-4
CASSDSLRTYEQYF
TGTGCCAGCAGTGACTCGCTCAGAACCTACGAGCAGTACTTC
>.|TRBJ1-1|.|TRBV28
CASSSRGLNTEAFF
TGTGCCAGCAGTTCGAGAGGGTTGAACACTGAAGCTTTCTTT
>.|TRBJ2-4|.|TRBV28
CASSFPSGGRNIQYF
TGTGCCAGCAGTTTTCCATCGGGGGGCAGAAACATTCAGTACTTC
>.|TRBJ2-1|TRBD2|TRBV7-6
CASSLGGGNEQFF
TGTGCCAGCAGCTTAGGGGGGGGCAATGAGCAGTTCTTC
>once|TRBJ2-7|.|TRBV5-1
CASREAELYEQYF
TGCGCCAGCAGAGAAGCGGAGCTCTACGAGCAGTACTTC
>.|TRBJ1-1|.|TRBV7-2
CASSLDSNTEAFF
TGTGCCAGCAGCTTGGACAGTAACACTGAAGCTTTCTTT
>.|TRBJ1-1|.|TRBV7-2
CASSSQLSPSQAFF
TGTGCCAGCAGCTCGCAACTATCCCCCTCCCAAGCTTTCTTT
>.|TRBJ2-2|TRBD1|TRBV7-9
CASSSNRGSTGELFF
TGTGCCAGCAGCTCGAACAGGGGGAGCACCGGGGAGCTGTTTTTT
>.|TRBJ2-2|.|TRBV6-6
CASTLRAPTGELFF
TGTGCCAGCACCCTACGAGCGCCCACCGGGGAGCTGTTTTTT
>.|TRBJ2-5|TRBD1|TRBV5-4
CASSLASGQGGQYF
TGTGCCAGCAGCTTGGCATCGGGACAGGGAGGCCAGTACTTC
>once|TRBJ2-2|TRBD2|TRBV7-2
CASSFSGTHNTGELFF
TGTGCCAGCAGCTTTAGCGGGACCCACAACACCGGGGAGCTGTTTTTT
>once|TRBJ1-5|TRBD1|TRBV4-1
CASSQTPSTGGGNQPQHF
TGCGCCAGCAGCCAAACTCCCTCCACAGGGGGCGGAAATCAGCCCCAGCATTTT
>.|TRBJ2-3|TRBD2|TRBV2
CASRGRTSGGTDTQYF
TGTGCCAGCAGGGGGCGGACTAGCGGGGGCACAGATACGCAGTATTTT
>.|TRBJ1-1|TRBD1|TRBV19
CASSQGQGNTEAFF
TGTGCCAGTAGCCAGGGACAGGGTAACACTGAAGCTTTCTTT
>.|TRBJ2-1|TRBD2|TRBV5-1
CASSSTSGAAYNEQFF
TGCGCCAGCAGCTCTACTAGCGGGGCAGCCTACAATGAGCAGTTCTTC
>.|TRBJ1-4|.|TRBV14
CASRQGGGANEKLFF
TGTGCCAGCAGACAAGGGGGGGGAGCTAATGAAAAACTGTTTTTT
>.|TRBJ2-3|.|TRBV10-2
CASSERDWSTDTQYF
TGCGCCAGCAGTGAACGGGACTGGTCCACAGATACGCAGTATTTT
>.|TRBJ2-1|.|TRBV29-1
CSAERDSSYNEQFF
TGCAGCGCTGAGCGGGACAGCTCCTACAATGAGCAGTTCTTC
>.|TRBJ1-4|TRBD1|TRBV5-4
CASSQGQGREKLFF
TGTGCCAGCAGCCAGGGACAGGGAAGAGAAAAACTGTTTTTT